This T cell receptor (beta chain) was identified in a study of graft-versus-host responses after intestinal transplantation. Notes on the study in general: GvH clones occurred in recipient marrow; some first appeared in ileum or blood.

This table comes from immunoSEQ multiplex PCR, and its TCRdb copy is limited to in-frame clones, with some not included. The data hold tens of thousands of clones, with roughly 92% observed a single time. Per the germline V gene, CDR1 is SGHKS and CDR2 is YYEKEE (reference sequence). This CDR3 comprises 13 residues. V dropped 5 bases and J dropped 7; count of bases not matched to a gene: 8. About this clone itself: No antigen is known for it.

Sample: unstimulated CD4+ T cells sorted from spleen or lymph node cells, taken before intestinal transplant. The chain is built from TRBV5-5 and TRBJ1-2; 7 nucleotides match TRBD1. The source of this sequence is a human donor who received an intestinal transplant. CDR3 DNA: TGTGCCAGCAGGTCGACAGGGCAGGGTGGCTACACCTTC. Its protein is CASRSTGQGGYTF.